This paragraph covers one T cell receptor (beta chain) sequence. The antigen remains unidentified. Trimming stripped 4 bases from V and 0 bases from J, with 15 bases between. Germline CDR1 reads LGHNA; CDR2 reads YSLEER. This CDR3 is built from 16 residues. The assay was immunoSEQ multiplex PCR, and TCRdb's table has in-frame clones only and misses some. The data hold fewer than 85,000 clones, with roughly 77% observed a single time. This sample is drawn from a study of cytotoxic CD8 clonotypes in ibrutinib-treated CLL. Points from the study as a whole: Public clonotypes, an uncommon group, contracted or remained stable on treatment. Clonality went higher at ibrutinib response and then dropped back toward baseline at progression.

The chain carries TRBV4-3 and TRBJ2-5, with D unclear. Sequenced material: PBMCs, taken after 12 months of ibrutinib treatment. This receptor was identified in a human donor with chronic lymphocytic leukemia. This CDR3 reads CASSPSNPLDQETQYF. CDR3 DNA: TGCGCCAGCAGCCCTTCAAACCCTCTAGACCAAGAGACCCAGTACTTC.